The 26 T cell receptor beta chains below all came from one sample that was sequenced in a study of blood T cell repertoires in COVID-19. Data came from immunoSEQ multiplex PCR; TCRdb stores just in-frame clones and leaves some out. Of around 400,000 clones in the sample, around 92% were seen once. The sample consisted of PBMCs or T cells enriched from blood (not recorded which). The receptors derive from a woman younger than 45 who had recovered from COVID-19.

This chain uses TRBV2 with TRBJ2-3, with D tentatively TRBD2 (5 bases). V lost 7 bases to trimming and J lost 2 bases, with 7 bases between them. Germline lookup yields CDR1 SNHLY and CDR2 FYNNEI. The CDR3 is 12 amino acids. The CDR3 DNA follows: TGTGCCAGCAAGGACTTCACAGATACGCAGTATTTT. Its translation is CASKDFTDTQYF.

This rearrangement joins TRBV6-5 to TRBJ1-2; perhaps TRBD1 as D (6 bases). The CDR3 extends over 14 amino acids. Germline CDR1 reads MNHEY; CDR2 reads SVGAGI. V lost 0 bases and J lost 6, with 11 bases in between. CDR3 region: CASSYSARGDGYTF. CDR3 sequence (DNA): TGTGCCAGCAGTTACTCCGCCAGGGGCGATGGCTACACCTTC.

V gene TRBV29-1 combines with J gene TRBJ2-2; 8 bases align to TRBD1. Germline V CDR1 and CDR2: SQVTM, ANQGSEA. V was pared by 6 bases and J by 1 base, with 4 bases of the junction left unmatched. The CDR3 loop spans 14 amino acids. CDR3 DNA: TGCAGCGTACGGGGACAGGAGAACACCGGGGAGCTGTTTTTT. It yields the protein CSVRGQENTGELFF.

The chain combines TRBV18 with TRBJ2-1; 9 bases match TRBD2. The CDR3 totals 16 residues. Germline V gene lookup returns CDR1 KGHSH and CDR2 LQKENI. Trimming cost V 2 bases and J 2 bases; bases outside gene matches: 4. The CDR3 coding sequence is TGTGCCAGCTCACCAGCAGCGGGAGGCACCTACAATGAGCAGTTCTTC. It translates to CASSPAAGGTYNEQFF.

The chain joins TRBV9 to TRBJ2-2, with D tentatively TRBD2 (6 bases). The germline V gene has CDR1 SGDLS and CDR2 YYNGEE. The CDR3 is 17 residues long. Trimming pared 3 bases from V and 2 bases from J, leaving 17 bases between. CDR3: CASSARGYGSNTGELFF. Here the CDR3 DNA reads TGTGCCAGCAGCGCACGGGGGTACGGGAGTAACACCGGGGAGCTGTTTTTT.

This clone appeared once. The CDR3 here is CASSGGGTAAYEQYF. CDR3 nucleotide sequence: TGTGCCAGCAGCGGTGGGGGGACAGCTGCCTACGAGCAGTACTTC. The rearrangement uses TRBV9 and TRBJ2-7; the D gene is possibly TRBD1 (7 bases). V dropped 3 bases and J dropped 2 bases, with 15 bases sitting between them. This CDR3 has 15 residues. Germline CDR1 reads SGDLS; CDR2 reads YYNGEE.

This clone was counted a few times. The chain combines TRBV3-1 (or the pseudogene TRBV3-2) with TRBJ2-3; perhaps TRBD1 as D (6 bases). Trimming cost V 1 base and J 1 base, with 9 bases left between them. The CDR3 contains 15 residues. Germline CDR1 and CDR2: LGHDT and YNNKEL (reference sequence). The CDR3 is CASSQVKGGTDTQYF. DNA for the CDR3: TGTGCCAGCAGCCAAGTAAAGGGGGGCACAGATACGCAGTATTTT.

The V call is TRBV5-1, the J call TRBJ2-3; D is possibly TRBD1 (6 bases). Deletions cut 1 base from V and 0 bases from J, with 9 bases between. From germline, CDR1 is SGHRS and CDR2 YFSETQ. This CDR3 has 15 residues. The CDR3 loop is CASSLQGISTDTQYF. In nucleotides, the CDR3 is TGCGCCAGCAGCTTGCAGGGGATAAGCACAGATACGCAGTATTTT.

The chain links TRBV12-5 to TRBJ2-6, with TRBD1 as a possible D gene (6 bases). V lost 1 base to trimming and J lost 0 bases, with 16 bases between them. The CDR3 has 19 residues. CDR1 and CDR2 (germline): LGHNT, FRNRAP. The CDR3 loop is CASGLAPQGTRSGANVLTF. The CDR3 nucleotides read TGTGCTAGTGGTTTGGCTCCACAGGGAACCCGCTCTGGGGCCAACGTCCTGACTTTC.

The chain joins TRBV10-3 to TRBJ1-1, with no clear D. Trimming stripped 5 bases from V and 1 base from J, with 26 bases between. Looked up from germline, CDR1 is ENHRY and CDR2 is SYGVKD. CDR3 length: 19 amino acids. For the CDR3, the DNA is TGTGCCATCAGTCTATTATCACTGGGAGGGAAATCGGGGAACACTGAAGCTTTCTTT. It specifies CAISLLSLGGKSGNTEAFF.

The chain couples TRBV14 to TRBJ2-7; 7 bases match TRBD1. Trimming removed 6 bases from V and 1 base from J; junction bases left unmatched: 9. The CDR3 is 15 amino acids. Germline V gene data show CDR1 as SGHDN and CDR2 as FVKESK. CDR3 nucleotides: TGTGCCAGCAGGAAAACAGGGGCTCTATCCTACGAGCAGTACTTC. Translation: CASRKTGALSYEQYF.

V usage is TRBV6-4 and J usage is TRBJ2-2; D call uncertain. Germline lookup yields CDR1 MRHNA and CDR2 SNTAGT. This CDR3 has 13 amino acids. V lost 2 bases and J lost 6, with 7 bases in between. The CDR3 DNA follows: TGTGCCAGCAGTGACGGTGAGGCCGGGGAGCTGTTTTTT. Amino acids: CASSDGEAGELFF.

This sequence joins TRBV18 and TRBJ1-1; no definite D call. Trimming stripped 6 bases from V and 0 bases from J, with 11 bases between. This CDR3 is 14 amino acids long. Germline CDR1 and CDR2: KGHSH and LQKENI. The DNA of the CDR3 is TGTGCCAGCTCCCTGATCGGGTTGAACACTGAAGCTTTCTTT. Translation gives CASSLIGLNTEAFF.

This clone was counted only a few times. This chain links TRBV19 with TRBJ1-2; no reliable D call. The germline V gene encodes CDR1 LNHDA and CDR2 SQIVND (reference sequence). V was cut by 2 bases and J by 0 bases, with 7 bases left in between. This CDR3 has 14 amino acids. CDR3 sequence: CASSILSPNYGYTF. DNA of the CDR3: TGTGCCAGTAGTATACTAAGCCCTAACTATGGCTACACCTTC.

This clone has only a few counts. The chain combines TRBV2 with TRBJ1-1; 11 bases fit TRBD1. CDR1 is SNHLY, CDR2 FYNNEI, per germline. The CDR3 loop spans 17 amino acids. V dropped 5 bases and J dropped 3; count of bases not matched to a gene: 11. Written as DNA, the CDR3 is TGTGCCAGCAGTTCTATCGGACAGGGGGCGCGGTACACTGAAGCTTTCTTT. It specifies CASSSIGQGARYTEAFF.

This clone was observed a single time. This chain links TRBV27 with TRBJ1-1; D uncertain. Germline lookup yields CDR1 MNHEY and CDR2 SMNVEV (reference sequence). CDR3 length: 14 amino acids. The ends were cut back, 9 bases at V and 7 bases at J, with 21 bases in the middle. CDR3 sequence: CASRGGQAILEAFF. CDR3 bases: TGTGCCAGTCGAGGCGGGCAGGCGATCCTTGAAGCTTTCTTT.

The gene calls are TRBV5-1 and TRBJ2-1; the D is unclear. Germline V CDR1 and CDR2: SGHRS, YFSETQ. The CDR3 loop spans 15 amino acids. V was shortened by 0 bases and J by 1 base, with 8 bases between the two germline ends. The DNA for the CDR3 is TGCGCCAGCAGCTTGGCGGCTAGTTCCTACAATGAGCAGTTCTTC. It translates to CASSLAASSYNEQFF.

This clone was detected once. The J gene is TRBJ1-3, the V gene TRBV6-6; D is unresolved. Germline V lookup: CDR1 MNHNY, CDR2 SVGAGI (reference sequence). V was shortened by 0 bases and J by 1 base, with 7 bases between the two germline ends. This CDR3 spans 15 amino acids. CDR3 nucleotides: TGTGCCAGCAGTTACTCGCCGCAGTCTGGAAACACCATATATTTT. Amino acids: CASSYSPQSGNTIYF.

The V and J genes are TRBV5-1 and TRBJ2-5; D unclear. Trimming took 2 bases from V and 5 from J, leaving 10 bases between them. CDR1 SGHRS and CDR2 YFSETQ come from the germline V gene. The CDR3 is made up of 13 amino acids. CDR3 bases: TGCGCCAGCAGCTTAAAGGCAGGCGAGACCCAGTACTTC. It translates to CASSLKAGETQYF.

CDR3 nucleotides: TGTGCCAGCAGCTTAGTTCCGGCGAGGGCTCGATTTACCGGGGAGCTGTTTTTT. Translation: CASSLVPARARFTGELFF. This chain connects TRBV7-3 to TRBJ2-2; D might be TRBD2 (5 bases). V was pared by 2 bases and J by 5 bases, with 21 bases between. The CDR3 is 18 amino acids. CDR1 and CDR2 (germline): SGHTA, FQGTGA.

V usage is TRBV29-1 and J usage is TRBJ1-1, with 9 bases matching TRBD1. CDR1 and CDR2 from the germline V gene are SQVTM and ANQGSEA. The CDR3 loop spans 13 amino acids. The ends lost 6 bases at V and 2 bases at J; junction bases unmatched: 4. For the CDR3, the DNA is TGCAGCGTCGGGGACAGGGCCAACACTGAAGCTTTCTTT. Its protein product is CSVGDRANTEAFF.

This clone has a handful of counts. The rearrangement joins TRBV27 to TRBJ1-2; 9 bases map to TRBD1. Looked up from germline, CDR1 is MNHEY and CDR2 is SMNVEV (reference sequence). The CDR3 is 14 amino acids. Losses at the gene ends were 5 bases for V and 2 bases for J; bases not matched to a gene: 3. The CDR3 coding sequence is TGTGCCAGCAGTCACGGACAGGGGAACTATGGCTACACCTTC. This gives the protein CASSHGQGNYGYTF.

V gene TRBV6-5 combines with J gene TRBJ2-7; the D is unclear. The CDR3 sequence is 14 residues long. V gave up 6 bases and J gave up 6 bases, with 18 bases separating them. Germline V gene lookup returns CDR1 MNHEY and CDR2 SVGAGI. The CDR3 DNA reads as TGTGCCAGCAGGACTCTAGAGGTAAAAAGCGAGCAGTACTTC. Protein sequence: CASRTLEVKSEQYF.

This chain uses TRBV7-9 with TRBJ2-2; D not resolved. The V gene's germline CDR1 is SEHNR and CDR2 FQNEAQ (reference sequence). With 1 base removed from V and 6 bases from J, the gap between germline ends came to 12 bases. There are 15 residues in the CDR3. CDR3 loop: CASSLVFPEAGELFF. The CDR3 coding sequence is TGTGCCAGCAGCTTAGTTTTCCCCGAGGCCGGGGAGCTGTTTTTT.

The chain links TRBV27 to TRBJ1-5, with D maybe TRBD1 (5 bases). The germline CDR1 and CDR2 sequences are MNHEY and SMNVEV (reference sequence). CDR3 length: 16 residues. Trimming took 10 bases from V and 3 from J, leaving 22 bases between them. CDR3 residues: CATRPGRQFFNQPQHF. The CDR3 DNA sequence: TGTGCCACCCGCCCAGGGCGACAGTTCTTCAATCAGCCCCAGCATTTT.

The chain carries TRBV29-1 and TRBJ2-7; 9 nucleotides align to TRBD2. The trim removed 5 bases at V and 3 bases at J, leaving 5 bases unmatched. Germline lookup yields CDR1 SQVTM and CDR2 ANQGSEA. This CDR3 is built from 13 residues. The CDR3, as DNA: TGCAGCGTTAATAGCGGGAGTGTCTACGAGCAGTACTTC. It encodes CSVNSGSVYEQYF.